Each of the 9 T cell receptor beta chains below was sequenced from the same sample in a study of cytomegalovirus exposure and HLA in healthy donors. Primers for the PCR totalled 60 Vbeta and 13 Jbeta. This table comes from immunoSEQ multiplex PCR, and its TCRdb copy is limited to in-frame clones, with some not included. This sample has about 160,000 clones, with around 85% found just once. The specimen sequenced was PBMCs. Receptors originate from a boy between 2 and 15 years old in good health and CMV-seronegative.

The genes are TRBV28 and TRBJ2-6, with TRBD1 matching over 9 bases. The CDR3 has 19 amino acids. V lost 4 bases and J lost 0; bases outside the gene matches: 10. CDR1 is MDHEN, CDR2 SYDVKM, per germline. This chain's CDR3 is CASSSHPGQGSSGANVLTF. CDR3 nucleotide sequence: TGTGCCAGCAGTTCGCACCCGGGACAGGGAAGCTCTGGGGCCAACGTCCTGACTTTC.

Here the CDR3 DNA reads TGTGCCAGCAGCCATGGGGGGAGGGCAGATACGCAGTATTTT. Protein sequence: CASSHGGRADTQYF. The V call is TRBV11-2, the J call TRBJ2-3; 7 bases are shared with TRBD2. The CDR3 extends over 14 amino acids. Germline V gene sequence: CDR1 SGHAT, CDR2 FQNNGV. J lost 4 bases, V lost 5 bases, and 6 bases had no gene match. The full variable domain, with the rest looked up from reference TRBV11-2 and TRBJ2-3, is EAGVAQSPRYKIIEKRQSVAFWCNPISGHATLYWYQQILGQGPKLLIQFQNNGVVDDSQLPKDRFSAERLKGVDSTLKIQPAKLEDSAVYLCASSHGGRADTQYFGPGTRLTVL.

The genes are TRBV30 and TRBJ1-2, with 10 bases aligning to TRBD1. J gave up 8 bases and V 5 bases, and 2 bases lay outside the gene matches. The CDR3 has 11 amino acids. CDR1 and CDR2 (germline): GTSNPN, SVGIG (reference sequence). CDR3 in amino acids: CAWGQGGGYTF. CDR3 sequence (DNA): TGTGCCTGGGGACAGGGGGGAGGCTACACCTTC. The full variable domain, in which reference TRBV30 and TRBJ1-2 provide the parts outside the CDR3, is SQTIHQWPATLVQPVGSPLSLECTVEGTSNPNLYWYRQAAGRGLQLLFYSVGIGQISSEVPQNLSASRPQDRQFILSSKKLLLSDSGFYLCAWGQGGGYTFGSGTRLTVV.

This clone was counted once. The chain uses TRBV10-3 and TRBJ1-2, with a possible D match to TRBD1 (5 bases). The V gene lost 3 bases and the J gene lost 10 bases, with 12 bases spanning the gap. This CDR3 is 12 amino acids long. Germline V gene sequence: CDR1 ENHRY, CDR2 SYGVKD. The CDR3 DNA reads TGTGCCATCAGTGACGGTTCAGGGTTCTACACCTTC. Its protein product is CAISDGSGFYTF.

DNA of the CDR3: TGTGCCACCAGCAGGACGAGGGGGGGTTATAACTATGGCTACACCTTC. Its protein product is CATSRTRGGYNYGYTF. The rearrangement joins TRBV15 to TRBJ1-2, with a weak D call TRBD1 (6 bases). Trimming pared 3 bases from V and 1 base from J, leaving 15 bases between. The germline gives CDR1 LNHNV, CDR2 YYDKDF (reference sequence). This CDR3 contains 16 residues.

The chain is built from TRBV27 and TRBJ1-1; 8 nucleotides match TRBD1. Germline CDR1 is MNHEY and CDR2 is SMNVEV (reference sequence). CDR3 size: 15 residues. V lost 6 bases to trimming and J lost 1 base; unmatched junction nucleotides: 7. The CDR3 spells CASRATGGSNTEAFF. The CDR3 DNA reads TGTGCCAGCAGAGCCACAGGGGGGTCGAACACTGAAGCTTTCTTT.

The V gene is TRBV10-3, the J gene TRBJ1-3, with unresolved D. The germline V gene encodes CDR1 ENHRY and CDR2 SYGVKD. This CDR3 is 13 amino acids long. The CDR3 loop is CASGGSSGNTIYF. The DNA of the CDR3 is TGTGCAAGCGGCGGGAGCTCTGGAAACACCATATATTTT.

The chain couples TRBV6-1 to TRBJ2-7; 9 bases fit TRBD2. CDR1 and CDR2 from the germline V gene are MNHNS and SASEGT. V lost 2 bases and J lost 3; bases outside the gene matches: 8. The CDR3 totals 16 residues. The CDR3 sequence is CASSEWERGVDYEQYV. The CDR3 DNA reads as TGTGCCAGCAGTGAATGGGAGCGGGGGGTAGACTACGAGCAGTACGTC.

The chain has TRBV5-6 and TRBJ2-3, with TRBD1 as a possible D gene (7 bases). Germline V CDR1 and CDR2: SGHDT, YYEEEE. The CDR3 contains 19 residues. Trimming took 4 bases from V and 2 from J, leaving 26 bases between them. CDR3: CASSPVPQTGRGDTDTQYF. The CDR3, as DNA: TGTGCCAGCAGCCCCGTCCCCCAGACAGGGCGGGGAGACACAGATACGCAGTATTTT.